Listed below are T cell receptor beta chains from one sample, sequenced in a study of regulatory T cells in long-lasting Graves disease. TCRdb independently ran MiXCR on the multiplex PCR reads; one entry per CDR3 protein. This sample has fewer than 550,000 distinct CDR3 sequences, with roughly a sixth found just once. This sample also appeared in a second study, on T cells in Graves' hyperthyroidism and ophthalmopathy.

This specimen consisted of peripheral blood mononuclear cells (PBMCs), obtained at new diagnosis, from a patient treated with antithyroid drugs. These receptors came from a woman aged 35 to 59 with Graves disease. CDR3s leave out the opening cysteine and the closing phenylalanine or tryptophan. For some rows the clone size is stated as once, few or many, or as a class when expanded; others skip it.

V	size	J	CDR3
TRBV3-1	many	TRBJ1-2	ASSQGSGGALWYGYT
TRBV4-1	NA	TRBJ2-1	ASSSQRGNEQF
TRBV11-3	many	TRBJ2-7	ASSFSGDVSSYEQY
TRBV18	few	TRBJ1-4	ASSPRQGYNEKLF
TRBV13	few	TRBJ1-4	ASSHPRDEKLF
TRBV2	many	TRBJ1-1	ASSERGKGGNTEAF
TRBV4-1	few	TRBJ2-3	ASSPGQIRVADTQY
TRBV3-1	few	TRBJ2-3	ASSQYEYTDTQY
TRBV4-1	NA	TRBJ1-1	ASSQDGGGYTEAF
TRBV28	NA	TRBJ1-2	ASYPTGGARGYT
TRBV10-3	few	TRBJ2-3	AISGTRGDDTQY
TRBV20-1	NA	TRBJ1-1	SAARLRVEAF
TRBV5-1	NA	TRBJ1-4	ASSLRGLGEKLF
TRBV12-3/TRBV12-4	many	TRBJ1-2	ASSFRGGYT
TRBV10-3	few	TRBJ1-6	AISESTVRNSPLH
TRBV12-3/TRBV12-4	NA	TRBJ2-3	ASSTRLAGGPDTQY
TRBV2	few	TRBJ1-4	ASTPGMGPHEKLF
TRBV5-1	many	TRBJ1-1	ASSLAFRTGVEMNTEAF
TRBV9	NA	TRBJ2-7	ASSVEQEDSGGAYEQY
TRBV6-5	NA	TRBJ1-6	ASSLSPPGTGVYNSPLH
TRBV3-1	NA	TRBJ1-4	ASTAGTSGTNEKLS
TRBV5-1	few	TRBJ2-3	ASSPMITSTDTQY
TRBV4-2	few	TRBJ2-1	ASSLRGGIDEQF
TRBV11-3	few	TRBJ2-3	ASSPFFGSGAVTDTQY
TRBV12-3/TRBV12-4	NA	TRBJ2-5	ASGLARTGQETQY
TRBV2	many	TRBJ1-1	ASIRFMNTEAF
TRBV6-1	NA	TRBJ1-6	ASSLRSGQGESSPLH
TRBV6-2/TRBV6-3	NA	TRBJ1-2	ASSFGGRGYT
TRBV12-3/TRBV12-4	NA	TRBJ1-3	ASSLGVYSGNTIY
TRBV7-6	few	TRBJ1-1	ASSPGWENTEAF
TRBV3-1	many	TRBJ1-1	ASSQGTGDRAF
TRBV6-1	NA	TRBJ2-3	ASEPSSGGALDTQY
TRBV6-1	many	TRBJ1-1	ASSDGWTEAF
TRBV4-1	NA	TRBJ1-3	ASSQELWSGNTIY
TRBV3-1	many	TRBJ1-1	ASSAWAGLEAF
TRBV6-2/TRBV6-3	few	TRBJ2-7	ASSYRTGRTYEQY
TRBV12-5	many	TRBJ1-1	ASGSVGTEAF
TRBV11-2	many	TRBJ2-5	ASRSGRGGVGETQY
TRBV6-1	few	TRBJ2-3	PKLAGGWLDTQY
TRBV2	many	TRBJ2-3	ARKGLATDTQY
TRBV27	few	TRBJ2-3	ASSLPGTGNTDTQY
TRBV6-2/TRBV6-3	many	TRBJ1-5	ASSYSRGGHQPQH
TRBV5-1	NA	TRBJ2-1	ASSLDGGGYNEQF